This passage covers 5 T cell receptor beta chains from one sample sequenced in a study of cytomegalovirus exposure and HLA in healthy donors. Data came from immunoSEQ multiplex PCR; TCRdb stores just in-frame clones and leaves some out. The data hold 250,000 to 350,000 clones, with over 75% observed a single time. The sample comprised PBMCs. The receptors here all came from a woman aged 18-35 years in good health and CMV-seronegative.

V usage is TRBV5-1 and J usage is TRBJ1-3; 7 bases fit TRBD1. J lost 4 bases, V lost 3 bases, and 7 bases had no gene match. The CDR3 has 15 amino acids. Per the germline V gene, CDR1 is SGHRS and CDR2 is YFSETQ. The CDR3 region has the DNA TGCGCCAGCAGCTCGGGACAGACCCCCGGAAACACCATATATTTT. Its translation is CASSSGQTPGNTIYF.

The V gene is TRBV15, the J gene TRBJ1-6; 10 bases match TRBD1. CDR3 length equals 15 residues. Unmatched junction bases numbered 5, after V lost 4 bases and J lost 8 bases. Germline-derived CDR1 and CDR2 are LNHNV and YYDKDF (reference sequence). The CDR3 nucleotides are TGTGCCACCAGCACGGACAGGGGGTGGGATTCACCCCTCCACTTT. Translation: CATSTDRGWDSPLHF.

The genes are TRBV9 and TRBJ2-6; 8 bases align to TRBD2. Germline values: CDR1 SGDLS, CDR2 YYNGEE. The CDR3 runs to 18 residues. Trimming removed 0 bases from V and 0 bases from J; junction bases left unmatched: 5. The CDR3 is CASSVATGGGSGANVLTF. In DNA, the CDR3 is TGTGCCAGCAGCGTAGCTACGGGGGGGGGCTCTGGGGCCAACGTCCTGACTTTC.

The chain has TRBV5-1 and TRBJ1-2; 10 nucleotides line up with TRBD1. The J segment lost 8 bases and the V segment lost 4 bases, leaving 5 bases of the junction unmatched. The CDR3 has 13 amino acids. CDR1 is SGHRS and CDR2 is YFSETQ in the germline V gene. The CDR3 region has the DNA TGCGCCAGCAGCCCACTGACAGGGGGCGGCTACACCTTC. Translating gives CASSPLTGGGYTF.

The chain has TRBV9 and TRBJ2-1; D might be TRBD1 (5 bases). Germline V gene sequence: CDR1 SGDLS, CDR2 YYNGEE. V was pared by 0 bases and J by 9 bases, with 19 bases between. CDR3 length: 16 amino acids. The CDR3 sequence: CASSVAQGGTFAEQFF. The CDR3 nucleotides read TGTGCCAGCAGCGTAGCTCAGGGTGGCACCTTCGCTGAGCAGTTCTTC.